This T cell receptor beta chain was documented in a study of siplizumab effects on memory and regulatory T cells. Germline-derived CDR1 and CDR2 are SGHRS and YFSETQ. Trimming stripped 1 base from V and 4 bases from J, with 12 bases between. The CDR3 extends over 14 amino acids. Assaying covered 75,000 to 100,000 TCR templates per sample. The method was immunoSEQ multiplex PCR; TCRdb's version includes in-frame clones alone and lacks a portion of them. The sample lists tens of thousands of clones, more than 80% occurring once. Sequences were obtained from CD8+ T cells sorted from blood. This sequence joins TRBV5-1 and TRBJ2-7, with D maybe TRBD1 (5 bases). The TCR sequence derives from a human donor in good health. The CDR3 reads CASSLRLRDYEQYF. The CDR3 region has the DNA TGCGCCAGCAGCTTGAGGCTCAGGGATTACGAGCAGTACTTC.